This T cell receptor beta chain was identified in a study of immune heterogeneity within non-small cell lung tumors. Study observations and caveats: Identical dominant CDR3 beta clonotypes were found recurring across a patient's tumor sites, along with site-unique high-frequency clones.

The template consisted of bulk tumor genomic DNA, with roughly 0.55 ug used per sample. Biopsies that were spaced far apart were taken, several per primary tumor, during surgery. Enrolled patients presented with newly diagnosed, previously untreated non-small cell lung cancer and underwent curative surgery. It was a multiplex PCR that amplified TCR beta CDR3, with 32 V and 13 J primers. MiXCR, run by TCRdb on the multiplex PCR reads, gives a single entry per CDR3 protein. The data hold roughly 20,000 distinct CDR3 sequences, with 28% observed a single time. A remark on this clonotype: What it recognizes is unknown.

Trimming removed 0 bases from V and 1 base from J; junction bases left unmatched: 8. The CDR3 sequence is 17 residues long. Germline values: CDR1 DFQATT, CDR2 SNEGSKA (reference sequence). The rearrangement joins TRBV20-1 to TRBJ2-5; 10 positions agree with TRBD2. Material: lung tumor tissue. The clonotype comes from a man in his forties or fifties with non-small cell lung cancer. The CDR3 nucleotides read TGCAGTGCTAGAGATCCGGCTAGCGGGAGTGGCCAAGAGACCCAGTACTTC. Translating gives CSARDPASGSGQETQYF.